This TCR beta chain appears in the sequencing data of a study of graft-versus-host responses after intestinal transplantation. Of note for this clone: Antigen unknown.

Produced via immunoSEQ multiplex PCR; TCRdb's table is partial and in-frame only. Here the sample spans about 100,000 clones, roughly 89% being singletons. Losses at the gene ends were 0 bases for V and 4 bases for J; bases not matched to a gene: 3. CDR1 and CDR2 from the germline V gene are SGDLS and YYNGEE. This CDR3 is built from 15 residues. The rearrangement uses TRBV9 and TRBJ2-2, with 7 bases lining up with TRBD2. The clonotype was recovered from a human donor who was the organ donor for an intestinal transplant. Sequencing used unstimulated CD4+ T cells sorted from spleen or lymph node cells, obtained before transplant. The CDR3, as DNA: TGTGCCAGCAGCGTAGGAGCGGGGTCCACCGGGGAGCTGTTTTTT. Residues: CASSVGAGSTGELFF.